These 26 T cell receptor beta chains originate from one sample sequenced in a study of blood T cell repertoires in COVID-19. The assay was immunoSEQ multiplex PCR, and TCRdb's table has in-frame clones only and misses some. This table has roughly 150,000 clones, 80% to 90% appearing once. Sequencing was done on a sample of peripheral blood. These receptors came from an elderly woman with COVID-19, enrolled during active disease.

V gene TRBV7-9 combines with J gene TRBJ2-3; 11 positions match TRBD2. With V trimmed by 5 bases and J by 0 bases, 4 bases remained unmatched. Germline values: CDR1 SEHNR, CDR2 FQNEAQ (reference sequence). The CDR3 is made up of 16 amino acids. CDR3 sequence (DNA): TGTGCCAGCAGCCTTCGGACTAGCGGGAGCACAGATACGCAGTATTTT. It encodes CASSLRTSGSTDTQYF.

Here the CDR3 reads CAWSFDRNQETQYF. The CDR3 DNA follows: TGTGCCTGGAGCTTTGACAGAAATCAAGAGACCCAGTACTTC. This sequence joins TRBV30 and TRBJ2-5; possibly TRBD1 for D (5 bases). CDR3 length: 14 residues. V was trimmed by 3 bases and J by 2 bases, leaving 13 bases between them. Per the germline V gene, CDR1 is GTSNPN and CDR2 is SVGIG (reference sequence).

The chain joins TRBV11-2 to TRBJ1-2; no definite D call. Trimming left V 5 bases short and J 4 bases short, with 11 bases between. The length of the CDR3 is 13 residues. Germline V CDR1 and CDR2: SGHAT, FQNNGV. This chain's CDR3 is CASSPGLLYGYTF. The CDR3 DNA reads TGTGCCAGCAGCCCAGGACTACTCTATGGCTACACCTTC.

The chain joins TRBV2 to TRBJ1-6; TRBD1 matches at 9 bases. CDR3 size: 15 residues. The V and J ends lost 8 bases and 10 bases, in that order; junction bases with no gene match: 12. Germline V gene data show CDR1 as SNHLY and CDR2 as FYNNEI. The CDR3 loop reads CASLAPGQGWSPLHF. CDR3 coding DNA: TGTGCCAGCTTGGCACCGGGACAGGGATGGTCACCCCTCCACTTT.

This clone was detected only a few times. The chain recombines TRBV19 with TRBJ1-2; D is possibly TRBD1 (6 bases). The CDR3 is made up of 16 amino acids. V lost 3 bases and J 0 bases, leaving 14 bases between the germline ends. Germline V gene sequence: CDR1 LNHDA, CDR2 SQIVND (reference sequence). The DNA of the CDR3 is TGTGCCAGTAGTATTGTCCCCGGGACATCTAACTATGGCTACACCTTC. Encoded protein: CASSIVPGTSNYGYTF. Looking up the rest from reference TRBV19 and TRBJ1-2 gives the full variable domain: DGGITQSPKYLFRKEGQNVTLSCEQNLNHDAMYWYRQDPGQGLRLIYYSQIVNDFQKGDIAEGYSVSREKKESFPLTVTSAQKNPTAFYLCASSIVPGTSNYGYTFGSGTRLTVV.

This chain joins TRBV28 and TRBJ2-5, with 8 bases aligning to TRBD2. Germline lookup yields CDR1 MDHEN and CDR2 SYDVKM. CDR3 length: 15 residues. Losses at the gene ends were 8 bases for V and 2 bases for J; bases not matched to a gene: 10. CDR3 loop: CASHSSGRKQETQYF. CDR3 nucleotides: TGTGCCAGCCATTCTAGCGGGCGCAAACAAGAGACCCAGTACTTC.

The chain recombines TRBV4-3 with TRBJ1-2, with D possibly TRBD1 on 6 matching bases. This CDR3 is 19 amino acids long. V dropped 3 bases and J dropped 0 bases, with 23 bases sitting between them. In germline, CDR1 is LGHNA, CDR2 YSLEER. The CDR3 is CASSQETGRTLSSNYGYTF. The CDR3 region has the DNA TGCGCCAGCAGCCAGGAGACAGGTCGAACCCTCTCCTCTAACTATGGCTACACCTTC.

The rearrangement joins TRBV20-1 to TRBJ1-4, with TRBD1 identical over 9 bases. From germline, CDR1 is DFQATT and CDR2 SNEGSKA (reference sequence). V lost 6 bases and J lost 8; bases outside the gene matches: 13. The CDR3 covers 15 residues. CDR3 nucleotides: TGCAGTGCCAGTATTCCGGGACAGGGACGAGAAAAACTGTTTTTT. This codes for CSASIPGQGREKLFF.

The gene calls are TRBV5-1 and TRBJ1-1; D is perhaps TRBD1 (5 bases). The V gene's germline CDR1 is SGHRS and CDR2 YFSETQ. This CDR3 region has 14 residues. The V gene lost 4 bases and the J gene lost 3 bases, with 13 bases spanning the gap. CDR3 nucleotides: TGCGCCAGCAGCCTCGGGACTCATGACACTGAAGCTTTCTTT. This gives the protein CASSLGTHDTEAFF.

This clone was recorded once. The chain is built from TRBV24-1 and TRBJ1-2; D remains ambiguous. The CDR3 has 14 residues. The germline V gene has CDR1 KGHDR and CDR2 SFDVKD. The ends were cut back, 0 bases at V and 2 bases at J, with 6 bases in the middle. The CDR3 bases are TGTGCCACCAGTGATTTGAACAGAAACTATGGCTACACCTTC. Translating it yields CATSDLNRNYGYTF.

The CDR3 spells CASRPSGAETQYF. The CDR3 coding sequence is TGTGCCAGCAGACCTAGCGGGGCGGAGACCCAGTACTTC. This chain uses TRBV6-2 or TRBV6-3 with TRBJ2-5, with 9 positions matching TRBD2. The V and J ends lost 6 bases and 5 bases, in that order; junction bases with no gene match: 4. The CDR3 extends over 13 amino acids. CDR1 and CDR2 from the germline V gene are MNHEY and SVGEGT.

V gene TRBV27 combines with J gene TRBJ2-2; 9 bases line up with TRBD2. Trimming removed 6 bases from V and 6 bases from J; junction bases left unmatched: 8. Per the germline V gene, CDR1 is MNHEY and CDR2 is SMNVEV (reference sequence). The CDR3 is made up of 15 amino acids. The CDR3 nucleotides read TGTGCCAGCAGAGGGCTAGCGGGATTGGCCGGGGAGCTGTTTTTT. It is translated as CASRGLAGLAGELFF.

The chain couples TRBV27 to TRBJ2-7, with D possibly being TRBD1 (6 bases). Germline lookup yields CDR1 MNHEY and CDR2 SMNVEV (reference sequence). V was trimmed by 6 bases and J by 3 bases, leaving 15 bases between them. This CDR3 is built from 14 residues. The CDR3 DNA reads as TGTGCCAGCAGGTCAACACAGGGTATCTACGAGCAGTACTTC. Translation gives CASRSTQGIYEQYF.

The chain recombines TRBV9 with TRBJ1-2, with 8 bases fitting TRBD1. The CDR3 loop spans 15 amino acids. Germline V CDR1 and CDR2: SGDLS, YYNGEE. Germline trimming cut 4 bases from V and 2 bases from J; bases unmatched to any gene: 7. In nucleotides, the CDR3 is TGTGCCAGCAGCCTTTCCAGGACAGGGAACTATGGCTACACCTTC. Translating gives CASSLSRTGNYGYTF.

This clone was picked up one time. The chain carries TRBV2 and TRBJ1-1; TRBD1 is a possible D gene (6 bases). Trimming took 3 bases from V and 5 from J, leaving 13 bases between them. Germline V lookup: CDR1 SNHLY, CDR2 FYNNEI. CDR3 length: 14 residues. DNA of the CDR3: TGTGCCAGCAGTGAGGTGGGGGCGAAAACTGAAGCTTTCTTT. It translates to CASSEVGAKTEAFF.

The chain uses TRBV19 and TRBJ2-5, with D possibly being TRBD2 (6 bases). The CDR3 runs to 14 residues. V was pared by 3 bases and J by 3 bases, with 11 bases between. CDR1 is LNHDA and CDR2 is SQIVND in the germline V gene (reference sequence). This chain's CDR3 is CASSIGGAEETQYF. DNA for the CDR3: TGTGCCAGTAGTATCGGAGGGGCCGAAGAGACCCAGTACTTC.

CDR3 sequence reads: CASSQGGQSFYEQYF. CDR3 nucleotide sequence: TGTGCCAGCAGCCAAGGGGGACAGAGTTTTTACGAGCAGTACTTC. The rearrangement links TRBV3-1 (or the pseudogene TRBV3-2) to TRBJ2-7; TRBD1 matches at 7 bases. V gave up 1 base and J gave up 4 bases; unmatched junction bases: 7. Per germline, CDR1 LGHDT and CDR2 YNNKEL (reference sequence). The length of the CDR3 is 15 residues.

The chain uses TRBV10-1 and TRBJ1-2; no clear D gene. The CDR3 totals 14 residues. Trimming cost V 6 bases and J 4 bases, with 15 bases left between them. The germline V gene has CDR1 WNHNN and CDR2 SYGVQD (reference sequence). In DNA form, the CDR3 reads TGCGCCAGCAGAGTGACTCAACACCTCTATGGCTACACCTTC. Translated, it gives CASRVTQHLYGYTF.

This sequence joins TRBV2 and TRBJ2-7; 14 positions match TRBD2. This CDR3 contains 21 residues. The ends lost 5 bases at V and 3 bases at J; junction bases unmatched: 21. Germline lookup yields CDR1 SNHLY and CDR2 FYNNEI. The CDR3 nucleotides read TGTGCCAGCAGTTACCCGATTACCGGGACTAGCGGGAGTGGGGTACTCTACGAGCAGTACTTC. Residues: CASSYPITGTSGSGVLYEQYF.

The chain is built from TRBV4-2 and TRBJ2-3, with TRBD1 identical over 9 bases. The CDR3 length is 15 residues. Germline assignment: CDR1 LGHNA and CDR2 YNFKEQ. J was trimmed by 0 bases and V by 4 bases; bases with no gene match: 2. CDR3 in DNA: TGTGCCAGCAGCCCGGGACAGGGAAGCACAGATACGCAGTATTTT. It specifies CASSPGQGSTDTQYF.

V is TRBV18 and J is TRBJ1-1, with 11 nucleotides matching TRBD1. V shed 5 bases and J 5 bases; nucleotides not matched to a gene: 4. The germline V gene has CDR1 KGHSH and CDR2 LQKENI. The length of the CDR3 is 14 residues. The DNA for the CDR3 is TGTGCCAGCTCAAGGGGACAGGGGGGAACTGAAGCTTTCTTT. Its translation is CASSRGQGGTEAFF.

The chain couples TRBV10-3 to TRBJ2-7; a weak D match, TRBD2 (6 bases). Trimming shortened V by 0 bases and J by 3 bases, and 12 bases separated the two germline ends. CDR1 and CDR2 (germline): ENHRY, SYGVKD. CDR3 size: 15 residues. CDR3 amino acids: CAISESGGRFYEQYF. CDR3 DNA sequence: TGTGCCATCAGTGAGTCGGGGGGTAGATTCTACGAGCAGTACTTC.

This chain links TRBV6-1 with TRBJ1-2; D is unclear. This CDR3 spans 15 amino acids. Trimming left V 2 bases short and J 8 bases short, with 18 bases between. Germline loops: CDR1 MNHNS, CDR2 SASEGT. The CDR3 bases are TGTGCCAGCAGTGAAAGGTTGACTTCTTCTCGGGGCTACACCTTC. It codes for CASSERLTSSRGYTF.

The V and J genes are TRBV9 and TRBJ1-1; 7 bases fit TRBD1. CDR3 size: 12 residues. In germline, CDR1 is SGDLS, CDR2 YYNGEE. Germline trimming cut 5 bases from V and 4 bases from J; bases unmatched to any gene: 2. The CDR3 sequence: CASRRDSTEAFF. CDR3 DNA sequence: TGTGCCAGCAGGAGGGACAGCACTGAAGCTTTCTTT.

CDR3 DNA: TGTGCCATAAAAGACAGGTTAGCTAACTATGGCTACACCTTC. It translates to CAIKDRLANYGYTF. The rearrangement uses TRBV10-3 and TRBJ1-2; tentative D call: TRBD1 (6 bases). CDR1 is ENHRY, CDR2 SYGVKD, per germline. Between the trimmed V and J ends, which lost 9 bases and 0 bases, there was a span of 14 bases. The CDR3 extends over 14 amino acids.

This chain uses TRBV5-1 with TRBJ2-1, with TRBD2 identical over 11 bases. Trimming removed 6 bases from V and 5 bases from J; junction bases left unmatched: 10. The CDR3 totals 16 residues. Germline V gene lookup returns CDR1 SGHRS and CDR2 YFSETQ. The CDR3 DNA reads TGCGCCAGCATCCCTAGCGGGAGGCCACCTAACAATGAGCAGTTCTTC. This codes for CASIPSGRPPNNEQFF.